The 15 T cell receptor beta chains given below trace back to one sample, sequenced in a study of blood T cell repertoires in COVID-19. Assay used: immunoSEQ multiplex PCR; TCRdb lists only in-frame clones, some missing. The repertoire holds tens of thousands of clones, with roughly 70% as singletons. Sequencing was done on a sample of peripheral blood. The receptors originated from a human donor with acute or convalescent COVID-19. The donor label of this sample is uncertain.

The V gene is TRBV20-1, the J gene TRBJ2-1, with D hard to call. Trimming pared 3 bases from V and 3 bases from J, leaving 3 bases between. Germline CDR1 and CDR2: DFQATT and SNEGSKA (reference sequence). The CDR3 is made up of 11 amino acids. CDR3 DNA: TGCAGTGCTAGCGGCTACAATGAGCAGTTCTTC. Encoded protein: CSASGYNEQFF.

The rearrangement uses TRBV10-3 and TRBJ1-2; 10 nucleotides match TRBD1. The CDR3 runs 15 residues. The germline V gene encodes CDR1 ENHRY and CDR2 SYGVKD. V shed 2 bases, J shed 8 bases, and the junction held 8 bases outside the gene matches. The CDR3 loop reads CAISEPDRGRNGYTF. Here the CDR3 DNA reads TGTGCCATCAGTGAGCCCGACAGGGGGCGAAACGGCTACACCTTC.

The sample holds one count of this clone. The rearrangement uses TRBV29-1 and TRBJ2-3, with 10 bases that match TRBD1. CDR3 length: 15 amino acids. The junction had 9 bases not matched to a gene; V was cut back by 6 bases and J by 3 bases. Germline assignment: CDR1 SQVTM and CDR2 ANQGSEA. The CDR3: CSVPVQGQGTDTQYF. Written as DNA, the CDR3 is TGCAGCGTACCGGTCCAGGGACAGGGGACAGATACGCAGTATTTT.

The gene calls are TRBV28 and TRBJ2-2; TRBD2 matches 9 bases. The CDR3 has 14 amino acids. Per the germline V gene, CDR1 is MDHEN and CDR2 is SYDVKM. V gave up 10 bases and J gave up 4 bases; unmatched junction bases: 7. The CDR3 region is CATYLAGTTGELFF. The CDR3 nucleotides are TGTGCCACTTACCTAGCGGGAACCACCGGGGAGCTGTTTTTT.

The chain uses TRBV3-1 (or the pseudogene TRBV3-2) and TRBJ2-2; 9 nucleotides align to TRBD2. This CDR3 has 17 amino acids. Germline V gene data show CDR1 as LGHDT and CDR2 as YNNKEL (reference sequence). With V trimmed by 6 bases and J by 6 bases, 14 bases remained unmatched. For the CDR3, the DNA is TGTGCCAGCAGTCCCCCGCGGCTAGCGGGATTTGCCGGGGAGCTGTTTTTT. It codes for CASSPPRLAGFAGELFF.

A few counts support this clone. The genes are TRBV7-2 and TRBJ1-1; D ambiguous. Trimming cost V 7 bases and J 1 base, with 4 bases left between them. Germline lookup yields CDR1 SGHTA and CDR2 FQGNSA. CDR3 length: 11 residues. The CDR3 region has the DNA TGTGCCAGCAAGAGGAACACTGAAGCTTTCTTT. Its protein is CASKRNTEAFF.

The rearrangement links TRBV6-4 to TRBJ2-1, with 11 bases matching TRBD2. The CDR3 length is 14 residues. Germline loops: CDR1 MRHNA, CDR2 SNTAGT. With V trimmed by 7 bases and J by 8 bases, 7 bases remained unmatched. Here the CDR3 reads CASKASGGTDEQFF. CDR3 coding DNA: TGTGCCAGCAAGGCTAGCGGGGGGACCGATGAGCAGTTCTTC.

V gene TRBV7-2 combines with J gene TRBJ2-7; D possibly corresponds to TRBD1 (6 bases). Germline V lookup: CDR1 SGHTA, CDR2 FQGNSA. V was shortened by 3 bases and J by 6 bases, with 9 bases between the two germline ends. This CDR3 comprises 12 residues. CDR3 region: CASSFTGFEQYF. The CDR3 DNA sequence: TGTGCCAGCAGCTTCACAGGGTTCGAGCAGTACTTC.

The CDR3 sequence is CATTRGSTDTQYF. For the CDR3, the DNA is TGTGCCACCACTCGCGGTTCCACAGATACGCAGTATTTT. The J gene is TRBJ2-3, the V gene TRBV19, with D hard to call. Germline values: CDR1 LNHDA, CDR2 SQIVND (reference sequence). The CDR3 has 13 residues. The V gene lost 10 bases and the J gene lost 2 bases, with 13 bases spanning the gap.

The chain recombines TRBV19 with TRBJ2-7; TRBD2 aligns across 8 bases. V trimming: 1 base; J trimming: 4 bases; junction bases outside the gene matches: 6. This CDR3 contains 15 residues. Germline V gene sequence: CDR1 LNHDA, CDR2 SQIVND (reference sequence). The CDR3 coding sequence is TGTGCCAGTAGTATAGGGTTAGCGGGACATTACGAGCAGTACTTC. It translates to CASSIGLAGHYEQYF.

This sequence joins TRBV7-2 and TRBJ2-3; 10 nucleotides match TRBD1. V shed 2 bases, J shed 5 bases, and the junction held 7 bases outside the gene matches. The CDR3 totals 16 residues. Germline V gene data show CDR1 as SGHTA and CDR2 as FQGNSA. Here the CDR3 DNA reads TGTGCCAGCAGCTTAAGGGGGACAGGGGAGGGAGATACGCAGTATTTT. Amino acid sequence: CASSLRGTGEGDTQYF. The variable domain in full, with the rest retrieved from reference TRBV7-2 and TRBJ2-3, is GAGVSQSPSNKVTEKGKDVELRCDPISGHTALYWYRQSLGQGLEFLIYFQGNSAPDKSGLPSDRFSAERTGGSVSTLTIQRTQQEDSAVYLCASSLRGTGEGDTQYFGPGTRLTVL.

The V and J genes are TRBV7-3 and TRBJ1-6, with D maybe TRBD1 (5 bases). V was pared by 5 bases and J by 7 bases, with 12 bases between. The CDR3 extends over 14 amino acids. Germline V lookup: CDR1 SGHTA, CDR2 FQGTGA. CDR3 residues: CASSINGGNSPLHF. The CDR3 DNA follows: TGTGCCAGCAGCATTAACGGGGGGAATTCACCCCTCCACTTT.

The V and J genes are TRBV28 and TRBJ2-5; D gene unclear. V lost 4 bases to trimming and J lost 1 base, with 4 bases between them. The germline V gene encodes CDR1 MDHEN and CDR2 SYDVKM. CDR3 length: 12 residues. The CDR3 loop reads CASSSSQETQYF. DNA of the CDR3: TGTGCCAGCAGTTCCTCCCAAGAGACCCAGTACTTC.

The rearrangement uses TRBV7-3 and TRBJ2-3, with a weak D call TRBD2 (6 bases). The CDR3 spans 14 residues. The V end lost 4 bases, the J end lost 8 bases, and 16 bases lay between the germline ends. The V gene's germline CDR1 is SGHTA and CDR2 FQGTGA. The CDR3 loop reads CASSSGLGTATQYF. In nucleotides, the CDR3 is TGTGCCAGCAGCTCGGGACTGGGGACGGCTACGCAGTATTTT.

The rearrangement joins TRBV5-1 to TRBJ2-7; 7 positions agree with TRBD2. Germline CDR1 is SGHRS and CDR2 is YFSETQ. The CDR3 consists of 14 residues. With 3 bases clipped from V and 4 bases from J, the junction kept 7 bases outside the gene matches. CDR3 nucleotides: TGCGCCAGCAGCTCCGGGACTAACAAGTACGAGCAGTACTTC. This encodes CASSSGTNKYEQYF.